These 13 T cell receptor beta chains originate from one sample sequenced in a study of CD8 T cells in Susac syndrome (dated by TCRdb to about 2019). The protocol used for the library was the immunoSEQ multiplex PCR assay. RNA was extracted using the RNeasy kit, and about 0.45 to 1 microgram was reverse transcribed with random hexamers. TCRdb's own reprocessing of the public reads used fastp at Q25 and MiXCR and kept productive beta chains. Identical CDR3 protein sequences are pooled into one entry, listed with their most common genes and DNA. This sample holds hundreds of thousands of distinct CDR3 sequences; approximately 85% were observed only once. Of the sample, 0.11% is held by the ten largest clones. Sample: CD8+ T cells from PBMCs. These receptors were taken from a human donor with multiple sclerosis.

Only one count was recorded for this clonotype. The J gene is TRBJ2-5, the V gene TRBV23-1; 9 bases are a match to TRBD1. TRBV23-1 is an ORF; its function is uncertain. This CDR3 spans 14 amino acids. With V trimmed by 4 bases and J by 2 bases, 2 bases remained unmatched. The CDR3 sequence is CASSLGQGQETQYF. The CDR3 nucleotides are TGCGCCAGCAGTCTCGGACAGGGGCAAGAGACCCAGTACTTC.

J is TRBJ1-3 and V is TRBV7-9; possibly TRBD1 for D (5 bases). The CDR3 totals 15 residues. Germline CDR1 SEHNR, CDR2 FQNEAQ (reference sequence). The germline V and J ends were trimmed by 6 bases and 8 bases, with 20 bases remaining between them. CDR3 in amino acids: CASRPPGPRRDTIYF. In nucleotides, the CDR3 is TGTGCCAGCAGACCCCCGGGACCCCGTCGGGACACCATATATTTT. Using reference TRBV7-9 and TRBJ1-3 for the parts outside the CDR3, the full variable domain is DTGVSQNPRHKITKRGQNVTFRCDPISEHNRLYWYRQTLGQGPEFLTYFQNEAQLEKSRLLSDRFSAERPKGSFSTLEIQRTEQGDSAMYLCASRPPGPRRDTIYFGEGSWLTVV.

Regarding this clonotype: One junction end disagrees with the germline gene, perhaps due to a read error. This chain joins TRBV6-5 and TRBJ2-4; TRBD1 is a possible D gene (5 bases). The CDR3 has 13 amino acids. Looked up from germline, CDR1 is MNHEY and CDR2 is SVGAGI. For the CDR3, the DNA is TGTGCCAGCAGTGCTAATTTCAAGCAGGGTATACACTTC. Translation gives CASSANFKQGIHF.

V and J are TRBV12-3 or TRBV12-4 and TRBJ2-1; D is uncertain. The CDR3 loop spans 13 amino acids. Trimming pared 7 bases from V and 10 bases from J, leaving 17 bases between. CDR3 sequence reads: CASTLKGFMEQFF. CDR3 coding DNA: TGTGCCAGCACCCTAAAAGGCTTCATGGAGCAGTTCTTC.

The chain is built from TRBV12-3 or TRBV12-4 and TRBJ2-7, with 8 bases that match TRBD1. The CDR3 covers 12 residues. V dropped 6 bases and J dropped 10; count of bases not matched to a gene: 8. The CDR3 loop reads CASSPTGARQYF. CDR3 in DNA: TGTGCCAGCAGCCCGACAGGGGCGCGTCAGTACTTC.

V is TRBV7-9 and J is TRBJ1-2; TRBD1 matches at 11 bases. Germline V CDR1 and CDR2: SEHNR, FQNEAQ (reference sequence). V trimming: 3 bases; J trimming: 0 bases; junction bases outside the gene matches: 6. The CDR3 is 17 amino acids. In nucleotides, the CDR3 is TGTGCCAGCAGCTTGCGAGGGGACAGGGGGGCTAACTATGGCTACACCTTC. Protein: CASSLRGDRGANYGYTF.

CDR3 sequence: CASSFAASYEQYF. The CDR3 nucleotides read TGTGCCAGCAGTTTTGCTGCATCCTACGAGCAGTACTTC. The genes are TRBV12-3 or TRBV12-4 and TRBJ2-7, with D unresolved. V was trimmed by 3 bases and J by 1 base, leaving 7 bases between them. The CDR3 loop spans 13 amino acids.

The genes are TRBV4-1 and TRBJ2-5, with 9 bases that match TRBD1. Germline V gives CDR1 MGHRA, CDR2 YSYEKL. The length of the CDR3 is 15 residues. V shed 3 bases, J shed 5 bases, and the junction held 7 bases outside the gene matches. The CDR3 nucleotides are TGCGCCAGCAGCCAGGACAGGGGAGGTGGGGAGACCCAGTACTTC. This gives the protein CASSQDRGGGETQYF.

The rearrangement joins TRBV4-1 to TRBJ2-5; D is uncertain. V was shortened by 4 bases and J by 5 bases, with 11 bases between the two germline ends. The CDR3 runs to 13 residues. The germline V gene encodes CDR1 MGHRA and CDR2 YSYEKL. CDR3 DNA: TGCGCCAGCAGCCTCGGACCGGTTGAGACCCAGTACTTC. Translating it yields CASSLGPVETQYF.

The chain has TRBV9 and TRBJ1-6, with D possibly being TRBD1 (6 bases). Germline CDR1 and CDR2: SGDLS and YYNGEE. V was trimmed by 4 bases and J by 9 bases, leaving 14 bases between them. The CDR3 consists of 14 residues. The CDR3 DNA sequence: TGTGCCAGCAGCCCGGCGACCAGGGGTTCACCCCTCCACTTT. This codes for CASSPATRGSPLHF.

The chain couples TRBV19 to TRBJ1-1; tentative D call: TRBD1 (5 bases). Germline V gene data show CDR1 as LNHDA and CDR2 as SQIVND (reference sequence). The V gene lost 7 bases and the J gene lost 4 bases, with 16 bases spanning the gap. The CDR3 is 14 amino acids. The CDR3 spells CASTHLGGGTEAFF. The CDR3 DNA reads as TGTGCCAGTACCCACTTGGGGGGAGGCACTGAAGCTTTCTTT.

There are a few counts of this clonotype. V is TRBV5-1 and J is TRBJ2-1; 9 nucleotides agree with TRBD2. After removal of 0 bases from V and 8 bases from J, the junction contained 9 bases not matched to a gene. This CDR3 contains 16 residues. Germline lookup yields CDR1 SGHRS and CDR2 YFSETQ. In DNA, the CDR3 is TGCGCCAGCAGCTTGGAGGCTAGCGGGAAAGGCGATGAGCAGTTCTTC. This sequence encodes CASSLEASGKGDEQFF.

The chain recombines TRBV27 with TRBJ1-5; TRBD1 aligns across 7 bases. CDR1 is MNHEY and CDR2 is SMNVEV in the germline V gene (reference sequence). The CDR3 is 16 amino acids. The junction had 4 bases not matched to a gene; V was cut back by 2 bases and J by 0 bases. The CDR3 is CASSLNRGYSNQPQHF. The CDR3 DNA reads as TGTGCCAGCAGTTTAAACAGGGGCTATAGCAATCAGCCCCAGCATTTT.